This record concerns one T cell receptor (beta chain) sequence. This entry comes from a study of shared clonotypes between healthy human individuals. Only in-frame clones appear in the TCRdb table, and some are missing; sequencing was by immunoSEQ multiplex PCR. The sample consists of about 700,000 clones, 92% of them appearing once. The naive CD8 subset, CD45RO-negative cells positively selected for CCR7, excluded terminally differentiated effector memory CD45RA+ cells. Germline CDR1 is SGHVS and CDR2 is FNYEAQ. The CDR3 extends over 14 amino acids. V gave up 5 bases and J gave up 4 bases, with 11 bases separating them.

Sample: naive CD8+ T cells sorted from blood. This TCR was recovered from a man younger than 40 in good health. This chain links TRBV7-6 with TRBJ2-2; D uncertain. The CDR3 sequence: CASSGTPSTGELFF. The CDR3 DNA is TGTGCCAGCAGCGGTACTCCTTCCACCGGGGAGCTGTTTTTT.